This TCR beta chain stems from a study of early T cells in non-severe SARS-CoV-2 infection (dated by TCRdb to the early 2020s). Regarding the complete study: Because TCR sequencing was done on bulk RNA from unsorted whole blood, the alpha and beta chains could not be paired. What the work shows at the level of the full study, not this receptor alone: VDJdb matching was skewed toward anti-spike CD8 responses and likely underestimated virus-specific expansions, missing private and CD4 specificities.

This clonotype was seen ten or more times. The specificity of this receptor is unknown. Base qualities were left out, and no much larger clone turns up one base away. Receptors were amplified or captured by 5' RACE. The run used a NextSeq 500. To correct for sequencing error and PCR bias, the TCR library protocol tagged individual cDNA molecules with unique molecular identifiers. TCR alpha and beta chains were both sequenced, and the abundances of alpha and beta sequences in each sample were closely correlated with each other. Turning to the authors' computational methods: Decombinator V4 was used to annotate the V gene, J gene and CDR3 of the TCR sequences. TCRs were defined as expanded if a significant change between any two time points was detected under a Poisson model with p below 0.0001. Abundances of TCRs were expressed as counts per million after normalisation to the total number of TCRs sequenced in each sample. MAIT TCRs were defined by TRAV1-2 paired with TRAJ12, TRAJ20 or TRAJ33, and iNKT TCRs by TRAV10 paired with TRAJ18. VDJdb, accessed on 1 November 2021, was searched for TCRs annotated for CMV, EBV and SARS-CoV-2, and TCRs annotated for more than one antigen were excluded. TCRdb reanalyzed the raw reads on its own, using fastp at Q25 for trimming and MiXCR for clone calling, and kept in-frame beta chains. Rows matching on CDR3 protein sequence are summarized as one entry with the most common DNA and genes. The V and J calls, along with clone size, are taken from TCRdb and not from the paper's own processing. The sample table records tens of thousands of distinct CDR3 sequences; 4% to 5.5% of these occur just once. The biggest ten clones account for less than 20% of the sample.

Inclusive of the bounding cysteine and phenylalanine, the CDR3 is 14 residues long. Just the 42-base CDR3 DNA is kept, in frame starting at base 1. CDR1 SGHRS and CDR2 YFSETQ were looked up in the germline V gene. V is pared back by 4 bases and J by 0 bases, with 8 bases lying between the germline termini. A case-control design nested within a healthcare worker cohort in London, UK, was used, with weekly nasopharyngeal swab PCR tests and blood sampling performed. Between 23 and 31 March 2020, the week of the UK lockdown, healthcare workers were enrolled and then followed up weekly for as long as 16 weeks.

The chain links TRBV5-1 with TRBJ1-3; confidence is insufficient to name the D gene. The sample consisted of whole blood. The clonotype comes from an adult who was a healthcare worker with PCR-confirmed SARS-CoV-2 infection or an uninfected control (not recorded which). The CDR3 has the sequence CASSPEISGNTIYF. In nucleotides, the sequence is TGCGCCAGCAGCCCGGAGATCTCTGGAAACACCATATATTTT.